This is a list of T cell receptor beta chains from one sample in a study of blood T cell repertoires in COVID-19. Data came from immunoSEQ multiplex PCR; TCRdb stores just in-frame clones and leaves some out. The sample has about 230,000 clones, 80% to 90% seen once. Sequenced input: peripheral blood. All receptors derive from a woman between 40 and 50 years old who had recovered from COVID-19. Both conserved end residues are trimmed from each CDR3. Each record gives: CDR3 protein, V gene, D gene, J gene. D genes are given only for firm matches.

ASSIGLAGYQETQY TRBV19 TRBD2 TRBJ2-5
ASSLTGLGTQY TRBV7-2 . TRBJ2-5
ASSEIVSGNTIY TRBV2 . TRBJ1-3
SAKGQGAAEAF TRBV29-1 TRBD1 TRBJ1-1
ASSLGQMNTEAF TRBV28 . TRBJ1-1
ASSFQGNTEAF TRBV5-8 . TRBJ1-1
ASSHLGQEGETQY TRBV19 . TRBJ2-5
ASSPRGTGELF TRBV6-5 TRBD1 TRBJ2-2
ASRGTGGHEQY TRBV7-9 TRBD1 TRBJ2-7
ASSSRLRSEKLF TRBV19 . TRBJ1-4
ASSRDWFPYNEQF TRBV27 . TRBJ2-1
ASSTTGGNQPQH TRBV19 TRBD1 TRBJ1-5
ASSPGTSGGYEQY TRBV11-3 TRBD2 TRBJ2-7
ASSLTSGALNEQF TRBV5-1 TRBD2 TRBJ2-1
ASSFSAGITEAF TRBV28 . TRBJ1-1
SVEDEGYEQY TRBV29-1 . TRBJ2-7
ASSLQGNTEAF TRBV12-3/TRBV12-4 . TRBJ1-1
ASSQSTGGQGTQY TRBV3-1/TRBV3-2 TRBD1 TRBJ2-5
AISDGGHQPQH TRBV10-3 . TRBJ1-5
ASSAEQGWESVEQY TRBV9 . TRBJ2-7
AWSVLYGETEAF TRBV30 . TRBJ1-1
ASSPTSLGDSPLH TRBV18 . TRBJ1-6
ASSLDEGFQETQY TRBV11-3 . TRBJ2-5
ASSSTGRGYT TRBV11-2 . TRBJ1-2
ASRQEGGGTEAF TRBV2 . TRBJ1-1
ASIIQVVAGNNEQF TRBV5-6 TRBD2 TRBJ2-1
ASSQDAGNGYT TRBV3-1/TRBV3-2 . TRBJ1-2
ASSPGQSNQPQH TRBV5-1 TRBD1 TRBJ1-5
ATVRQYDNEQF TRBV19 . TRBJ2-1
ASSLLAGETTDTQY TRBV19 TRBD2 TRBJ2-3
ASSLEGQTYEQY TRBV5-1 . TRBJ2-7
ASSWAGAYEQY TRBV28 . TRBJ2-7
ASSEGRGGRYQETQY TRBV2 TRBD2 TRBJ2-5
AWAISGNTIY TRBV30 . TRBJ1-3
ASSPGQGWLGIQY TRBV2 TRBD1 TRBJ2-4
ASSSNRSNQPQH TRBV6-2/TRBV6-3 . TRBJ1-5
ASSQDLAGGTDTQY TRBV3-1/TRBV3-2 TRBD2 TRBJ2-3
ASSFVPRATDTQY TRBV27 . TRBJ2-3
ASSTRTGGYSPLH TRBV28 TRBD1 TRBJ1-6
ASSESGLAPDTQY TRBV2 . TRBJ2-3
ASSATTGFGSPLH TRBV9 . TRBJ1-6
ASRTARSGTEAF TRBV3-1/TRBV3-2 . TRBJ1-1
ASSYSIHQGQF TRBV6-5 . TRBJ2-1